These 30 T cell receptor beta chains were all obtained from the same sample, sequenced in a study of metastatic and nonmetastatic thyroid tumors. Thyroid surgery had not been preceded by any treatment in any patient. TCRdb reprocessed the PCR reads via MiXCR. This repertoire shows tens of thousands of clones, 15% to 20% found once; its top ten account for around an eighth. Sequenced material: blood. The receptors shown here come from a male donor with papillary thyroid cancer or a benign thyroid nodule (not recorded which). Some clones in this sample may be carry-over from other donors' samples.

This clone was counted many times. The chain couples TRBV15 to TRBJ1-1; 11 bases agree with TRBD1. The V gene end was trimmed by 4 bases and the J gene end by 6 bases; junction bases not matched to a gene: 7. The CDR3 sequence is 15 residues long. The germline gives CDR1 LNHNV, CDR2 YYDKDF (reference sequence). CDR3 in DNA: TGTGCCACCAGCACCGGGACAGGGGGGTCTGCTGAAGCTTTCTTT. Its protein is CATSTGTGGSAEAFF.

The chain links TRBV19 to TRBJ1-2; D is perhaps TRBD1 (5 bases). CDR3 length: 14 amino acids. Trimming stripped 6 bases from V and 4 bases from J, with 15 bases between. The germline V gene encodes CDR1 LNHDA and CDR2 SQIVND (reference sequence). Here the CDR3 reads CASRRGGQGYGYTF. CDR3 nucleotide sequence: TGTGCCAGTAGAAGGGGAGGGCAGGGCTATGGCTACACCTTC.

At least ten counts were recorded for this clone. The gene calls are TRBV5-1 and TRBJ1-1, with D perhaps TRBD1 (5 bases). Trimming left V 4 bases short and J 3 bases short, with 13 bases between. There are 14 residues in the CDR3. Germline V CDR1 and CDR2: SGHRS, YFSETQ. This CDR3 is CASSGEGRDTEAFF. The CDR3 DNA reads TGCGCCAGCAGCGGGGAGGGACGGGACACTGAAGCTTTCTTT. Full variable domain (missing parts from reference TRBV5-1 and TRBJ1-1): KAGVTQTPRYLIKTRGQQVTLSCSPISGHRSVSWYQQTPGQGLQFLFEYFSETQRNKGNFPGRFSGRQFSNSRSEMNVSTLELGDSALYLCASSGEGRDTEAFFGQGTRLTVV.

In its sample, this clone was seen many times. The chain recombines TRBV15 with TRBJ2-7; perhaps TRBD1 as D (7 bases). Germline V gives CDR1 LNHNV, CDR2 YYDKDF (reference sequence). V dropped 1 base and J dropped 3 bases, with 13 bases sitting between them. The CDR3 is 15 residues long. This chain's CDR3 is CATSRARQGLYEQYF. Here the CDR3 DNA reads TGTGCCACCAGCAGAGCGAGACAGGGACTCTACGAGCAGTACTTC.

V gene TRBV7-8 combines with J gene TRBJ1-3; D is ambiguous. V was cut by 5 bases and J by 0 bases, with 11 bases left in between. Germline-derived CDR1 and CDR2 are SGHVS and FQNEAQ. The CDR3 is made up of 15 amino acids. The CDR3 loop reads CASSPVESSGNTIYF. The DNA for the CDR3 is TGTGCCAGCAGCCCAGTTGAGAGCTCTGGAAACACCATATATTTT.

This clone was seen ten or more times. The V call is TRBV28, the J call TRBJ2-5; D possibly uses TRBD1 or TRBD2 (5 bases each). Trimming stripped 7 bases from V and 0 bases from J, with 12 bases between. Germline CDR1 reads MDHEN; CDR2 reads SYDVKM. The length of the CDR3 is 14 residues. CDR3 coding DNA: TGTGCCAGCAATGTGTGGGGGAACCAAGAGACCCAGTACTTC. The encoded protein is CASNVWGNQETQYF.

This clone has at least ten counts. This chain joins TRBV19 and TRBJ1-2; D is ambiguous. Trimming took 7 bases from V and 1 from J, leaving 10 bases between them. This CDR3 spans 13 amino acids. The V gene's germline CDR1 is LNHDA and CDR2 SQIVND (reference sequence). The CDR3 protein is CASTPRLNYGYTF. CDR3 nucleotides: TGTGCCAGTACCCCTCGCCTTAACTATGGCTACACCTTC. The entire variable domain, with the rest obtained from reference TRBV19 and TRBJ1-2, is as follows: DGGITQSPKYLFRKEGQNVTLSCEQNLNHDAMYWYRQDPGQGLRLIYYSQIVNDFQKGDIAEGYSVSREKKESFPLTVTSAQKNPTAFYLCASTPRLNYGYTFGSGTRLTVV.

By frequency in the sample, this clone is medium-sized. This chain connects TRBV28 to TRBJ2-2; 8 bases are shared with TRBD1. The CDR3 consists of 15 residues. Germline V lookup: CDR1 MDHEN, CDR2 SYDVKM. V lost 8 bases and J lost 3; bases outside the gene matches: 8. The CDR3 sequence is CASSPQGGDTGELFF. CDR3 nucleotide sequence: TGTGCCAGCTCACCACAGGGGGGCGACACCGGGGAGCTGTTTTTT. The complete variable domain, with remaining parts taken from reference TRBV28 and TRBJ2-2, reads DVKVTQSSRYLVKRTGEKVFLECVQDMDHENMFWYRQDPGLGLRLIYFSYDVKMKEKGDIPEGYSVSREKKERFSLILESASTNQTSMYLCASSPQGGDTGELFFGEGSRLTVL.

This clone was picked up many times. The rearrangement links TRBV9 to TRBJ2-3; 7 bases line up with TRBD2. The CDR3 runs 15 residues. The germline gives CDR1 SGDLS, CDR2 YYNGEE. J gave up 5 bases and V 0 bases, and 6 bases lay outside the gene matches. The CDR3 DNA reads as TGTGCCAGCAGCGTAGGGGCGGGAGAACTAGATACGCAGTATTTT. Translated, it gives CASSVGAGELDTQYF.

This clone was seen a few times. This sequence joins TRBV6-1 and TRBJ1-4, with a weak D call TRBD1 (6 bases). The CDR3 totals 13 residues. CDR1 and CDR2 from the germline V gene are MNHNS and SASEGT. Trimming took 8 bases from V and 6 from J, leaving 13 bases between them. The chain's CDR3 is CASAGDFDEKLFF. CDR3 bases: TGTGCCAGCGCAGGGGATTTCGATGAAAAACTGTTTTTT.

In its sample, this clone was seen many times. This chain connects TRBV5-1 to TRBJ1-2; TRBD1 agrees at 8 bases. V shed 4 bases and J 3 bases; nucleotides not matched to a gene: 5. This CDR3 spans 14 amino acids. The germline V gene encodes CDR1 SGHRS and CDR2 YFSETQ. CDR3 sequence: CASSPGTGHYGYTF. CDR3 bases: TGCGCCAGCAGCCCGGGGACAGGACACTATGGCTACACCTTC.

This clone was recorded only once. The chain recombines TRBV4-3 with TRBJ2-3; D gene unclear. CDR3 size: 13 residues. V was shortened by 0 bases and J by 1 base, with 2 bases between the two germline ends. Germline V gene lookup returns CDR1 LGHNA and CDR2 YSLEER. CDR3 residues: CASSQEGTDTQYF. The CDR3 region has the DNA TGCGCCAGCAGCCAAGAGGGCACAGATACGCAGTATTTT.

This sequence joins TRBV7-8 and TRBJ2-7, with 8 bases matching TRBD2. J gave up 5 bases and V 1 base, and 10 bases lay outside the gene matches. The CDR3 is 16 amino acids. Per the germline V gene, CDR1 is SGHVS and CDR2 is FQNEAQ. CDR3 sequence: CASSLEPGTRGHEQYF. The CDR3 nucleotides read TGTGCCAGCAGCTTAGAACCCGGGACTAGAGGCCACGAGCAGTACTTC.

Concerning this clone itself: At one end, the junction sequence differs from germline, possibly due to a read error. The CDR3 here is CARSHLGNWETQYF. Written as DNA, the CDR3 is TGTGCCCGCAGTCACCTTGGGAATTGGGAGACCCAGTACTTC. The chain employs TRBV6-1 and TRBJ2-5, with D uncertain. Germline CDR1 reads MNHNS; CDR2 reads SASEGT. The CDR3 is 14 residues long.

This clone has at least ten counts. CDR3 nucleotide sequence: TGCGCCAGCAGTGAGCCCCGGACTAGCGGCATGAGCTCCTACAATGAGCAGTTCTTC. Residues: CASSEPRTSGMSSYNEQFF. The rearrangement uses TRBV10-1 and TRBJ2-1, with 10 bases matching TRBD2. The length of the CDR3 is 19 residues. V dropped 2 bases and J dropped 0; count of bases not matched to a gene: 10. Germline values: CDR1 WNHNN, CDR2 SYGVQD (reference sequence).

The J gene is TRBJ1-4, the V gene TRBV5-1; D is uncertain. Trimming pared 0 bases from V and 4 bases from J, leaving 7 bases between. This CDR3 has 14 residues. CDR1 and CDR2 from the germline V gene are SGHRS and YFSETQ. This chain's CDR3 is CASSLAGFNEKLFF. For the CDR3, the DNA is TGCGCCAGCAGCTTGGCGGGGTTTAATGAAAAACTGTTTTTT.

V and J are TRBV20-1 and TRBJ1-1; 7 bases map to TRBD1. V shed 8 bases, J shed 4 bases, and the junction held 7 bases outside the gene matches. There are 12 residues in the CDR3. Looked up from germline, CDR1 is DFQATT and CDR2 is SNEGSKA (reference sequence). The chain's CDR3 is CSSTGTATEAFF. CDR3 DNA sequence: TGCAGTTCAACTGGGACAGCCACTGAAGCTTTCTTT.

This clone has only a few counts. Written as DNA, the CDR3 is TGTGCCAGCAGGGTCCCGGGACAGAGTTACGAGCAGTACTTC. This translates into CASRVPGQSYEQYF. The chain employs TRBV6-1 and TRBJ2-7; 7 bases are a match to TRBD1. CDR3 length: 14 amino acids. The junction had 9 bases not matched to a gene; V was cut back by 6 bases and J by 4 bases. The germline CDR1 and CDR2 sequences are MNHNS and SASEGT.

A note on this clone: A read error may produce the germline difference seen at one junction end. This rearrangement joins TRBV12-3 or TRBV12-4 to TRBJ1-2; perhaps TRBD1 as D (6 bases). This CDR3 comprises 14 residues. CDR3 nucleotides: TGTGACAGCAGCTTCCGGGGGGCAGGATTTGGCTACACCTTC. Its translation is CDSSFRGAGFGYTF.

The V and J genes are TRBV11-1 and TRBJ2-1, with TRBD2 matching 7 bases. The CDR3 spans 15 residues. V shed 1 base and J 6 bases; nucleotides not matched to a gene: 6. CDR1 SGHAT and CDR2 FQDESV come from the germline V gene (reference sequence). The CDR3 protein is CASSLGSGIGNEQFF. For the CDR3, the DNA is TGTGCCAGCAGCTTAGGGAGCGGGATAGGCAATGAGCAGTTCTTC. Using reference TRBV11-1 and TRBJ2-1 for the parts outside the CDR3, the full variable domain is EAEVAQSPRYKITEKSQAVAFWCDPISGHATLYWYRQILGQGPELLVQFQDESVVDDSQLPKDRFSAERLKGVDSTLKIQPAELGDSAMYLCASSLGSGIGNEQFFGPGTRLTVL.

This clone has ten or more counts. This chain connects TRBV18 to TRBJ1-1, with D possibly matching TRBD1 (6 bases). Deletions cut 5 bases from V and 5 bases from J, with 12 bases between. The length of the CDR3 is 13 residues. CDR1 is KGHSH, CDR2 LQKENI, per germline. The chain's CDR3 is CASSEQGGTEAFF. The CDR3 DNA is TGTGCCAGCTCAGAACAGGGTGGAACTGAAGCTTTCTTT.

This clone was found many times. The same CDR3 is also encoded by other DNA sequences in this sample. The J gene is TRBJ2-1, the V gene TRBV20-1; 10 bases match TRBD2. The CDR3 is made up of 15 amino acids. The J segment lost 6 bases and the V segment lost 5 bases, leaving 10 bases of the junction unmatched. Germline CDR1 and CDR2: DFQATT and SNEGSKA (reference sequence). CDR3 sequence (DNA): TGCAGTGCTGATCGGACTAGCGGACAACTCAATGAGCAGTTCTTC. It encodes CSADRTSGQLNEQFF.

The chain has TRBV20-1 and TRBJ2-1; a possible D gene is TRBD2 (6 bases). This CDR3 is built from 12 residues. The V gene lost 5 bases and the J gene lost 8 bases, with 13 bases spanning the gap. Germline V gene sequence: CDR1 DFQATT, CDR2 SNEGSKA (reference sequence). In DNA form, the CDR3 reads TGCAGTGCTTTAACTCCGGGAGATGAGCAGTTCTTC. As protein: CSALTPGDEQFF.

This clone has only a few counts. The rearrangement uses TRBV27 and TRBJ2-2; a weak D match, TRBD2 (7 bases). CDR3 size: 16 residues. Germline CDR1 reads MNHEY; CDR2 reads SMNVEV (reference sequence). Between the trimmed V and J ends, which lost 2 bases and 10 bases, there was a span of 20 bases. The CDR3 spells CASSLTGGAGAVELFF. For the CDR3, the DNA is TGTGCCAGCAGTTTAACGGGGGGCGCGGGCGCCGTGGAGCTGTTTTTT.

This clone was picked up many times. One end of the junction fails to match germline, which may point to a read error. V and J are TRBV25-1 and TRBJ2-3; the D gene is possibly TRBD1 (6 bases). This CDR3 has 16 residues. Germline V gene lookup returns CDR1 MGHDK and CDR2 SYGVNS. DNA of the CDR3: TGTGCCAGCAGTGGGGCCAGGGGAAGGGGCACAGGTACGCAGTATTTT. Its protein is CASSGARGRGTGTQYF.

The sample holds many counts of this clone. The rearrangement joins TRBV20-1 to TRBJ2-5, with D maybe TRBD2 (6 bases). This CDR3 is 16 amino acids long. V gave up 1 base and J gave up 1 base, with 16 bases separating them. Per germline, CDR1 DFQATT and CDR2 SNEGSKA (reference sequence). The CDR3 DNA is TGCAGTGCTAGAGGGGAAACCGGGAGTTTCCAAGAGACCCAGTACTTC. Its protein is CSARGETGSFQETQYF.

In this sample, this clone turned up many times. This sequence joins TRBV30 and TRBJ2-2; 11 nucleotides align to TRBD2. Germline lookup yields CDR1 GTSNPN and CDR2 SVGIG (reference sequence). V gave up 4 bases and J gave up 5 bases; unmatched junction bases: 6. The CDR3 is made up of 15 amino acids. As DNA, the CDR3 is TGTGCCTGGAATAGGCTAGCGGGGGGTACCGGGGAGCTGTTTTTT. It specifies CAWNRLAGGTGELFF.

This clone has ten or more counts. The chain carries TRBV27 and TRBJ2-3, with D hard to call. CDR1 MNHEY and CDR2 SMNVEV come from the germline V gene (reference sequence). V lost 5 bases and J lost 5, with 14 bases in between. The CDR3 runs to 14 residues. The CDR3 is CASSPHVAKDTQYF. The CDR3 DNA is TGTGCCAGCAGTCCACACGTGGCAAAAGATACGCAGTATTTT.

Comments on this clone: Compared with germline, one end of the junction differs, possibly owing to a read error. Other nucleotide sequences from this sample produce the same CDR3. This rearrangement joins TRBV18 to TRBJ1-1, with D perhaps TRBD1 (5 bases). In germline, CDR1 is KGHSH, CDR2 LQKENI. The CDR3 loop spans 14 amino acids. CDR3 DNA sequence: TGTGCTAGCTCACTGACAGCAGGTAACACTGAAGCTTTCTTT. Translated, it gives CASSLTAGNTEAFF.

In this sample, this clone turned up a few times. The chain combines TRBV14 with TRBJ1-3, with D uncertain. CDR3 length: 11 residues. Trimming removed 5 bases from V and 6 bases from J, with 5 bases in between. Germline CDR1 and CDR2: SGHDN and FVKESK. The CDR3 bases are TGTGCCAGCAGCTACTCAAACACCATATATTTT. It codes for CASSYSNTIYF.